These 27 T cell receptor beta chains came from one sample sequenced in a study of Ad26.COV2.S vaccination and SARS-CoV-2 variants (dated by TCRdb to the early 2020s). The treatment or condition label, as the study defines it: about 20 received Ad26.COV2.S at low or high dose, single or two shots; five or six received placebo; per-sample allocation not given. Repertoires of vaccine and placebo recipients were sequenced from samples collected on day 63 after the first injection. Library preparation used the immunoSEQ multiplex PCR assay. As stored in TCRdb, this immuneACCESS dataset retains in-frame rearrangements with V and J assigned. A fraction of the clones does not appear; measured against another copy, unresolved V genes explain less than half of the discrepancy, and the remainder lacks a known reason. The sample table records about 350,000 clones; around 83% of these occur just once. The ten largest clones capture 3% to 4% of the sample.

The source material was peripheral blood, sampled in a trial of Ad26.COV2.S vaccine versus placebo. Receptors were obtained from a person between 18 and 65 years old who received the Ad26.COV2.S COVID-19 vaccine or a placebo.

The chain is built from TRBV6-5 and TRBJ1-2, with D possibly matching TRBD1 (6 bases). The CDR3 is 14 amino acids. Trimming stripped 6 bases from V and 3 bases from J, with 14 bases between. Germline loops: CDR1 MNHEY, CDR2 SVGAGI. The CDR3, as DNA: TGTGCCAGCAGACCCACAGGGTGGGACTATGGCTACACCTTC. Translated: CASRPTGWDYGYTF.

The chain uses TRBV2 and TRBJ2-5, with D possibly being TRBD1 (5 bases). Trimming cost V 3 bases and J 2 bases, with 13 bases left between them. The CDR3 spans 15 residues. Germline-derived CDR1 and CDR2 are SNHLY and FYNNEI. The CDR3 sequence: CASSDAVRVQETQYF. Here the CDR3 DNA reads TGTGCCAGCAGTGACGCGGTCAGGGTACAAGAGACCCAGTACTTC.

The V call is TRBV29-1, the J call TRBJ2-7; tentative D call: TRBD2 (6 bases). CDR3 length: 13 amino acids. Germline CDR1 reads SQVTM; CDR2 reads ANQGSEA. Trimming removed 5 bases at V and 3 bases at J, with 14 bases between. CDR3: CSVWGDTGYEQYF. The CDR3 DNA follows: TGCAGCGTTTGGGGGGATACGGGCTACGAGCAGTACTTC.

The chain links TRBV19 to TRBJ2-3; D remains ambiguous. Germline V lookup: CDR1 LNHDA, CDR2 SQIVND (reference sequence). This CDR3 region has 13 residues. V shed 3 bases and J shed 1 base, with 5 bases lying between them. The CDR3 DNA reads as TGTGCCAGTAGTATTGGGGGCACAGATACGCAGTATTTT. Protein sequence: CASSIGGTDTQYF.

CDR3 DNA: TGCGCCAGCAGCCGCTCGATAGGGGAGCTGTTTTTT. Translating it yields CASSRSIGELFF. This sequence joins TRBV5-1 and TRBJ2-2; D gene ambiguous. V gave up 4 bases and J gave up 8 bases, with 9 bases separating them. Looked up from germline, CDR1 is SGHRS and CDR2 is YFSETQ. The CDR3 covers 12 residues.

The chain is built from TRBV9 and TRBJ2-7; D remains ambiguous. V was shortened by 0 bases and J by 3 bases, with 10 bases between the two germline ends. This CDR3 spans 14 amino acids. CDR1 and CDR2 from the germline V gene are SGDLS and YYNGEE. DNA of the CDR3: TGTGCCAGCAGCGTAGGAGTGGGGATCTACGAGCAGTACTTC. This translates into CASSVGVGIYEQYF.

This clone was observed a single time. The chain couples TRBV6-5 to TRBJ2-5; 7 bases are a match to TRBD1. CDR3 length: 13 amino acids. V trimming: 6 bases; J trimming: 4 bases; junction bases outside the gene matches: 5. CDR1 MNHEY and CDR2 SVGAGI come from the germline V gene. The CDR3 sequence is CASRQGMAETQYF. CDR3 sequence (DNA): TGTGCCAGCAGACAGGGGATGGCAGAGACCCAGTACTTC.

This clone was counted only a few times. V is TRBV19 and J is TRBJ2-7; no firm D call. Deletions cut 3 bases from V and 4 bases from J, with 7 bases between. CDR1 LNHDA and CDR2 SQIVND come from the germline V gene (reference sequence). CDR3 length: 12 residues. The CDR3 DNA follows: TGTGCCAGTAGTATGGTTGGATACGAGCAGTACTTC. Protein product: CASSMVGYEQYF.

The gene calls are TRBV7-6 and TRBJ2-3; TRBD2 matches 9 bases. Germline CDR1 is SGHVS and CDR2 is FNYEAQ. This CDR3 comprises 19 residues. The junction had 13 bases not matched to a gene; V was cut back by 2 bases and J by 1 base. The CDR3 sequence: CASSLMSVYGGGGTDTQYF. The CDR3 DNA sequence: TGTGCCAGCAGCTTAATGTCTGTGTACGGCGGGGGGGGCACAGATACGCAGTATTTT.

V gene TRBV6-4 combines with J gene TRBJ2-3; a weak D match, TRBD1 (6 bases). This CDR3 contains 15 residues. Trimming took off 3 bases at V and 6 bases at J, with 16 bases between the two ends. From germline, CDR1 is MRHNA and CDR2 SNTAGT. The CDR3 spells CASSETGLLVDTQYF. The CDR3, as DNA: TGTGCCAGCAGTGAAACAGGGCTTCTCGTTGATACGCAGTATTTT.

The chain uses TRBV6-5 and TRBJ1-1, with no clear D. The germline V gene encodes CDR1 MNHEY and CDR2 SVGAGI. The V gene lost 2 bases and the J gene lost 2 bases, with 6 bases spanning the gap. This CDR3 has 13 amino acids. The CDR3 bases are TGTGCCAGCAGTTACGGAATTAACACTGAAGCTTTCTTT. Protein: CASSYGINTEAFF.

The rearrangement uses TRBV6-5 and TRBJ1-2; tentatively, D is TRBD1 (6 bases). Germline-derived CDR1 and CDR2 are MNHEY and SVGAGI. The CDR3 has 12 amino acids. Between the trimmed V and J ends, which lost 6 bases and 8 bases, there was a span of 13 bases. The CDR3 spells CASSQQGRGYTF. DNA for the CDR3: TGTGCCAGCAGCCAACAGGGTCGCGGCTACACCTTC.

V gene TRBV10-3 combines with J gene TRBJ1-2; 9 bases are shared with TRBD1. J gave up 6 bases and V 8 bases, and 4 bases lay outside the gene matches. Germline assignment: CDR1 ENHRY and CDR2 SYGVKD. The CDR3 sequence is 12 residues long. The CDR3 region has the DNA TGTGCCATCCGTGGGACAGGGAATGGCTACACCTTC. Encoded protein: CAIRGTGNGYTF.

DNA for the CDR3: TGCGCCAGCAGTGAGTCTGGGACAGCAGGTCAGCCCCAGCATTTT. Translation gives CASSESGTAGQPQHF. This chain joins TRBV10-2 and TRBJ1-5; 7 nucleotides align to TRBD1. With 0 bases clipped from V and 6 bases from J, the junction kept 5 bases outside the gene matches. CDR1 is WSHSY and CDR2 is SAAADI in the germline V gene. The CDR3 spans 15 residues.

This clone came up once. The V gene is TRBV7-6, the J gene TRBJ2-5; 13 bases fit TRBD2. The CDR3 contains 16 residues. V shed 1 base, J shed 7 bases, and the junction held 6 bases outside the gene matches. Germline assignment: CDR1 SGHVS and CDR2 FNYEAQ. The CDR3 region is CASSLVTSGGAGTQYF. CDR3 nucleotides: TGTGCCAGCAGCTTAGTCACTAGCGGGGGGGCTGGGACCCAGTACTTC.

This clone has just a few counts. The chain couples TRBV28 to TRBJ2-3; D possibly corresponds to TRBD2 (5 bases). The germline CDR1 and CDR2 sequences are MDHEN and SYDVKM. There are 14 residues in the CDR3. The ends were cut back, 3 bases at V and 4 bases at J, with 11 bases in the middle. The CDR3 sequence: CASSFWGSADTQYF. The DNA for the CDR3 is TGTGCCAGCAGTTTCTGGGGTAGCGCAGATACGCAGTATTTT.

CDR3 region: CASSATGGAGKNIQYF. The CDR3 nucleotides read TGTGCCAGCAGCGCGACAGGGGGCGCTGGCAAAAACATTCAGTACTTC. The chain joins TRBV7-2 to TRBJ2-4; TRBD1 matches 10 bases. CDR1 and CDR2 from the germline V gene are SGHTA and FQGNSA. V shed 5 bases and J 3 bases; nucleotides not matched to a gene: 7. This CDR3 has 16 amino acids.

The J gene is TRBJ2-3, the V gene TRBV21-1; TRBD1 is the table's D call and was not checked against the DNA. TRBV21-1 is a recognized pseudogene. The CDR3 is 17 amino acids. The CDR3: CASNTGTKVKKADTQYF. In DNA form, the CDR3 reads TGTGCCAGCAACACCGGGACAAAGGTCAAAAAGGCAGATACGCAGTATTTT.

The V call is TRBV29-1, the J call TRBJ1-2; a weak D match, TRBD1 (5 bases). The CDR3 sequence is 11 residues long. Germline-derived CDR1 and CDR2 are SQVTM and ANQGSEA. V lost 7 bases and J 8 bases, leaving 14 bases between the germline ends. CDR3 sequence reads: CSADPGGGYTF. The DNA of the CDR3 is TGCAGCGCCGACCCGGGGGGGGGCTACACCTTC.

V gene TRBV3-1 (or the pseudogene TRBV3-2) combines with J gene TRBJ2-3, with D perhaps TRBD1 or TRBD2 (5 bases each). Germline V gene data show CDR1 as LGHDT and CDR2 as YNNKEL (reference sequence). Trimming shortened V by 2 bases and J by 2 bases, and 20 bases separated the two germline ends. The CDR3 is 18 amino acids. CDR3 coding DNA: TGTGCCAGCAGCCAAAAATCCCGCCGGGACGCCGACACAGATACGCAGTATTTT. Translation gives CASSQKSRRDADTDTQYF.

The J gene is TRBJ2-3, the V gene TRBV5-5; TRBD1 is a possible D gene (5 bases). CDR3 length: 13 residues. Trimming took off 0 bases at V and 5 bases at J, with 7 bases between the two ends. Germline-derived CDR1 and CDR2 are SGHKS and YYEKEE (reference sequence). The CDR3 DNA reads TGTGCCAGCAGCTTGGAAGGACAAGATACGCAGTATTTT. The encoded protein is CASSLEGQDTQYF.

In this sample, this clone turned up a few times. CDR3 sequence: CASSRWTGANEKLFF. The DNA for the CDR3 is TGTGCCAGCAGTCGATGGACAGGGGCTAATGAAAAACTGTTTTTT. The chain is built from TRBV7-9 and TRBJ1-4; 9 nucleotides align to TRBD1. Germline V gene sequence: CDR1 SEHNR, CDR2 FQNEAQ (reference sequence). Trimming at V came to 6 bases and at J to 3 bases, leaving 5 bases not matched to a gene. The CDR3 runs to 15 residues. The full variable domain, with the rest looked up from reference TRBV7-9 and TRBJ1-4, is DTGVSQNPRHKITKRGQNVTFRCDPISEHNRLYWYRQTLGQGPEFLTYFQNEAQLEKSRLLSDRFSAERPKGSFSTLEIQRTEQGDSAMYLCASSRWTGANEKLFFGSGTQLSVL.

This sequence joins TRBV3-1 (or the pseudogene TRBV3-2) and TRBJ2-7; TRBD2 aligns across 7 bases. V trimming: 0 bases; J trimming: 6 bases; junction bases outside the gene matches: 11. The CDR3 covers 16 residues. The V gene's germline CDR1 is LGHDT and CDR2 YNNKEL (reference sequence). The CDR3 DNA reads as TGTGCCAGCAGCCAAGAATCGAACGGGAGGAGGACCGAGCAGTACTTC. It codes for CASSQESNGRRTEQYF.

The V call is TRBV11-2, the J call TRBJ2-7; 8 bases match TRBD2. CDR1 and CDR2 from the germline V gene are SGHAT and FQNNGV. Germline trimming cut 5 bases from V and 0 bases from J; bases unmatched to any gene: 6. The CDR3 sequence is 15 residues long. The CDR3, as DNA: TGTGCCAGCAGCCCGGGGGGGAGCTCCTCCTACGAGCAGTACTTC. Translated, it gives CASSPGGSSSYEQYF.

The chain recombines TRBV3-1 (or the pseudogene TRBV3-2) with TRBJ2-2; TRBD1 agrees at 7 bases. The germline V gene encodes CDR1 LGHDT and CDR2 YNNKEL (reference sequence). V lost 6 bases to trimming and J lost 0 bases; unmatched junction nucleotides: 7. The CDR3 spans 16 residues. The CDR3 bases are TGTGCCAGCAGACCCTATACAGGGGCGAACACCGGGGAGCTGTTTTTT. Residues: CASRPYTGANTGELFF.

The chain links TRBV5-1 to TRBJ2-3; 16 bases fit TRBD2. Per the germline V gene, CDR1 is SGHRS and CDR2 is YFSETQ. There are 19 residues in the CDR3. The trim removed 4 bases at V and 0 bases at J, leaving 8 bases unmatched. The CDR3 protein is CASSALGLAGGTSTDTQYF. In nucleotides, the CDR3 is TGCGCCAGCAGCGCGCTGGGACTAGCGGGGGGGACTAGCACAGATACGCAGTATTTT.

V gene TRBV6-6 combines with J gene TRBJ2-3; D is perhaps TRBD1 (5 bases). The V gene's germline CDR1 is MNHNY and CDR2 SVGAGI (reference sequence). This CDR3 has 16 residues. The ends were cut back, 7 bases at V and 4 bases at J, with 21 bases in the middle. This CDR3 reads CASKAIGAPGADTQYF. CDR3 DNA sequence: TGTGCCAGCAAGGCCATTGGGGCCCCCGGCGCAGATACGCAGTATTTT.